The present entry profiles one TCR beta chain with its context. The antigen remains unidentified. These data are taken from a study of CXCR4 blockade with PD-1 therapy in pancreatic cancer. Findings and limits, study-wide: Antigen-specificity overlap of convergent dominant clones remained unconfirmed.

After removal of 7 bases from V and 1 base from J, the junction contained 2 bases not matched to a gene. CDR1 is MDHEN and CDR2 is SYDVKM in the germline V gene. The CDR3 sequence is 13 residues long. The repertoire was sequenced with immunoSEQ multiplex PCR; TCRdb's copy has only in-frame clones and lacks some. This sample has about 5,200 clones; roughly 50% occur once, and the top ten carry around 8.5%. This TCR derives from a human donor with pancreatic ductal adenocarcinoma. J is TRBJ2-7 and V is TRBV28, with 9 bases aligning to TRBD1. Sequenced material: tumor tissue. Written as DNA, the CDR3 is TGTGCCAGCAAACAGGGGGCATCCTACGAGCAGTACTTC. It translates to CASKQGASYEQYF.